This is a list of T cell receptor beta chains from one sample in a study of cytomegalovirus exposure and HLA in healthy donors. Sequencing used immunoSEQ multiplex PCR; TCRdb keeps in-frame clones, though not all of them. The sample table includes 150,000 or so clones. What was sequenced was PBMCs. These TCRs come from a woman between 50 and 59 years old in good health and CMV-seronegative. Each CDR3 is given with its conserved first and last residue. The D gene is left open where the match is weak.

TRBJ1-2	14	TRBV12-5	.	TGTGCTAGTGGACCGGGGACACCCGGCAGTGGCTACACCTTC	CASGPGTPGSGYTF
TRBJ2-1	18	TRBV7-3	TRBD2	TGTGCCAGCAGCTTAAGCGAGTCTAGCGGGAACTCCTACAATGAGCAGTTCTTC	CASSLSESSGNSYNEQFF
TRBJ1-1	15	TRBV6-1	.	TGTGCCAGCAGCTTCGTATCCAGGGGGAACACTGAAGCTTTCTTT	CASSFVSRGNTEAFF
TRBJ1-1	16	TRBV30	.	TGTGCCTGGACGGAAGGTTGGCGACAGATGAGGACTGAAGCTTTCTTT	CAWTEGWRQMRTEAFF
TRBJ2-1	16	TRBV7-6	TRBD1	TGTGCCAGCAGCTCCCAAGGGACAGGGATAGGCAATGAGCAGTTCTTC	CASSSQGTGIGNEQFF
TRBJ1-4	14	TRBV9	TRBD1	TGTGCCAGCAGCGAGGGACAGGGAGTTGGAAAACTGTTTTTT	CASSEGQGVGKLFF
TRBJ2-5	14	TRBV5-3	TRBD2	TGTGCCAGAAGCCTAAAGCGGGGGCCAGAGACCCAGTACTTC	CARSLKRGPETQYF
TRBJ1-2	12	TRBV6-4	.	TGTGCCAGCACACGTCCGTCCGAGGGCTACACCTTC	CASTRPSEGYTF
TRBJ1-3	14	TRBV30	.	TGTGCCTGGAGGGGGCGCAGATCTGGAAACACCATATATTTT	CAWRGRRSGNTIYF
TRBJ1-2	16	TRBV6-5	TRBD1	TGTGCCAGCAGTTATTGGTCTTCCGGCAGGGGGGAAGGCTACACCTTC	CASSYWSSGRGEGYTF
TRBJ2-1	16	TRBV18	TRBD1	TGTGCCAGCTCATCCGGGACAGGGGTTAGCGACAATGAGCAGTTCTTC	CASSSGTGVSDNEQFF
TRBJ1-5	17	TRBV9	TRBD1	TGTGCCAGCAGCTCAGGACAGGGGGCTTTGAGCAATCAGCCCCAGCATTTT	CASSSGQGALSNQPQHF
TRBJ2-5	16	TRBV13	TRBD1	TGTGCCAGCAGCACTCGAAGGACAGGACGACAAGAGACCCAGTACTTC	CASSTRRTGRQETQYF
TRBJ2-3	16	TRBV4-2	TRBD1	TGTGCCAGCAGCCAAGGGGACAGGGGACGGGAAGATACGCAGTATTTT	CASSQGDRGREDTQYF
TRBJ1-6	13	TRBV6-1	.	TGTGCCAGCAGTGACGGACTAGCGGCACCCCTCCACTTT	CASSDGLAAPLHF
TRBJ1-5	15	TRBV19	.	TGTGCCAGTAGTATAGAAGTACAGGGTTATCAGCCCCAGCATTTT	CASSIEVQGYQPQHF
TRBJ2-1	13	TRBV5-1	.	TGCGCCAGCTTACCGGTATCCGGGACTTCGCTGTTCTTC	CASLPVSGTSLFF
TRBJ1-1	15	TRBV9	TRBD1	TGTGCCAGCAGCGTCAGCCGGGACAGGGGAAAGGAAGCTTTCTTT	CASSVSRDRGKEAFF
TRBJ1-4	14	TRBV5-1	.	TGCGCCAGCAGCGTCGACAGCCGAAATGAAAAACTGTTTTTT	CASSVDSRNEKLFF
TRBJ2-5	11	TRBV20-1	.	TGCAGTGCTCCTGTAGGAGGGGCCCAGTACTTC	CSAPVGGAQYF
TRBJ2-3	17	TRBV5-1	TRBD2	TGCGCCAGCAGCTTAAGTCTAGCGGGAATTAGCACAGATACGCAGTATTTT	CASSLSLAGISTDTQYF
TRBJ2-7	16	TRBV2	TRBD2	TGTGCCAGCAGTGATGCCGGACTAGCGGGGGCCTACGAGCAGTACTTC	CASSDAGLAGAYEQYF
TRBJ1-3	13	TRBV5-1	.	TGCGCCAGCAGCGAAGGGGCTGGAAACACCATATATTTT	CASSEGAGNTIYF
TRBJ2-3	16	TRBV28	TRBD2	TGTGCCACCACTAGGGCGGGGGGACTAAACACAGATACGCAGTATTTT	CATTRAGGLNTDTQYF
TRBJ1-4	15	TRBV25-1	.	TGTGCCAGCAGTAGTTACAGGGCAACTAATGAAAAACTGTTTTTT	CASSSYRATNEKLFF
TRBJ2-2	17	TRBV4-2	.	TGTGCCAGCAGCCAAGGTGCCGGGTTCACGAACACCGGGGAGCTGTTTTTT	CASSQGAGFTNTGELFF
TRBJ2-7	12	TRBV28	.	TGTGCCAGCAGTTTCACAGGCTACGAGCAGTACTTC	CASSFTGYEQYF
TRBJ2-7	14	TRBV25-1	TRBD1	TGTGCCAGCAGAAGGACAGGGACGGCGGGAGAGCAGTACTTC	CASRRTGTAGEQYF
TRBJ2-7	17	TRBV28	.	TGTGCCAGCAGTTTAGGTCGGCTAGGGGCTCTCGCTGGGGAGCAGTACTTC	CASSLGRLGALAGEQYF